Each of the 11 T cell receptor beta chains below was sequenced from the same sample in a study of blood T cell repertoires in COVID-19 (dated by TCRdb to 2018 to 2020). The method behind the library was the immunoSEQ multiplex PCR assay. In its TCRdb copy, this immuneACCESS table keeps in-frame sequences only and misses some clones. Where compared with another copy, unresolved V genes explain less than half of these, and the others have no known cause. Within this sample are some 260,000 clones, with more than 70% of them counted one time only. Clones ranked in the top ten supply under 8% of the sample. The sequencing sample was made of peripheral blood. Source of these receptors: a woman aged 30 to 39 with COVID-19, enrolled during active disease.

The chain has TRBV11-2 and TRBJ2-3; D is uncertain. The V and J ends lost 5 bases and 6 bases respectively, with 15 bases between them. CDR3 size: 14 residues. Germline CDR1 is SGHAT and CDR2 is FQNNGV. This CDR3 is CASSRLGGADTQYF. The CDR3 coding sequence is TGTGCCAGCAGCCGCCTAGGCGGAGCGGATACGCAGTATTTT. The entire variable domain, with the rest obtained from reference TRBV11-2 and TRBJ2-3, is as follows: EAGVAQSPRYKIIEKRQSVAFWCNPISGHATLYWYQQILGQGPKLLIQFQNNGVVDDSQLPKDRFSAERLKGVDSTLKIQPAKLEDSAVYLCASSRLGGADTQYFGPGTRLTVL.

The chain carries TRBV5-4 and TRBJ2-1; 9 bases map to TRBD2. From germline, CDR1 is SGHNT and CDR2 YYREEE (reference sequence). This CDR3 is built from 14 residues. CDR3: CVAGGESSYNEQFF. CDR3 bases: TGTGTTGCGGGGGGGGAAAGCTCCTACAATGAGCAGTTCTTC.

The chain couples TRBV13 to TRBJ2-1; D gene uncertain. The CDR3 spans 12 residues. V lost 4 bases to trimming and J lost 12 bases, with 13 bases between them. Germline V gene lookup returns CDR1 PRHDT and CDR2 FYEKMQ (reference sequence). The CDR3 here is CASSSPRARQFF. CDR3 in DNA: TGTGCCAGCAGCTCCCCACGCGCGAGGCAGTTCTTC.

The chain uses TRBV6-2 or TRBV6-3 and TRBJ1-1; D is uncertain. Germline assignment: CDR1 MNHEY and CDR2 SVGEGT. Trimming removed 6 bases from V and 1 base from J, with 18 bases in between. This CDR3 comprises 16 residues. CDR3 sequence reads: CASSKLSSRRNTEAFF. CDR3 DNA: TGTGCCAGCAGCAAACTCAGCTCCCGGAGGAACACTGAAGCTTTCTTT.

The chain couples TRBV4-3 to TRBJ2-5; 8 nucleotides agree with TRBD2. Germline V gene sequence: CDR1 LGHNA, CDR2 YSLEER. CDR3 size: 18 residues. V shed 4 bases, J shed 1 base, and the junction held 14 bases outside the gene matches. The CDR3 here is CASSPTAIGRGAQETQYF. CDR3 in DNA: TGCGCCAGCAGCCCAACCGCTATTGGGCGGGGGGCCCAAGAGACCCAGTACTTC.

The chain joins TRBV11-3 to TRBJ2-3; D remains ambiguous. V was clipped by 4 bases and J by 5 bases, with 10 bases between them. The CDR3 is made up of 13 amino acids. Germline CDR1 and CDR2: SGHNT and YENEEA. In DNA form, the CDR3 reads TGTGCCAGCAGCTCCCTATTTCTAGATACGCAGTATTTT. Translated: CASSSLFLDTQYF.

The chain is built from TRBV4-3 and TRBJ1-3; tentatively, D is TRBD1 (6 bases). Per germline, CDR1 LGHNA and CDR2 YSLEER. V was cut by 5 bases and J by 3 bases, with 11 bases left in between. The CDR3 extends over 14 amino acids. Written as DNA, the CDR3 is TGCGCCAGCAGCACAGGGTTAAGTGGAAACACCATATATTTT. Amino acids: CASSTGLSGNTIYF.

The rearrangement links TRBV27 to TRBJ1-2, with D perhaps matching TRBD1 (6 bases). V shed 0 bases and J shed 6 bases, with 8 bases lying between them. The V gene's germline CDR1 is MNHEY and CDR2 SMNVEV (reference sequence). This CDR3 is built from 13 residues. The chain's CDR3 is CASSLSRGNGYTF. The CDR3 DNA follows: TGTGCCAGCAGTTTATCAAGGGGGAATGGCTACACCTTC.

DNA of the CDR3: TGTGCCAGCACCGCCGGGGGACCTAACTATGGCTACACCTTC. This translates into CASTAGGPNYGYTF. This rearrangement joins TRBV6-6 to TRBJ1-2; tentative D call: TRBD1 (5 bases). The CDR3 consists of 14 residues. Per the germline V gene, CDR1 is MNHNY and CDR2 is SVGAGI (reference sequence). Deletions cut 7 bases from V and 0 bases from J, with 12 bases between.

Of note for this clone: Other nucleotide sequences in the sample specify the same CDR3. The chain joins TRBV11-2 to TRBJ2-1, with 10 bases fitting TRBD1. J lost 2 bases, V lost 5 bases, and 3 bases had no gene match. This CDR3 has 15 residues. Germline values: CDR1 SGHAT, CDR2 FQNNGV. CDR3 protein: CASSLDRGPYNEQFF. Written as DNA, the CDR3 is TGTGCCAGCAGCCTCGACAGGGGGCCCTACAATGAGCAGTTCTTC.

The rearrangement joins TRBV9 to TRBJ2-4, with D tentatively TRBD2 (6 bases). In germline, CDR1 is SGDLS, CDR2 YYNGEE. Deletions cut 5 bases from V and 4 bases from J, with 16 bases between. CDR3 length: 15 residues. The CDR3, as DNA: TGTGCCAGCAGTACCGAACCCGGGACTAAAAACATTCAGTACTTC. Translated: CASSTEPGTKNIQYF. The full variable domain, its missing parts supplied by reference TRBV9 and TRBJ2-4, is DSGVTQTPKHLITATGQRVTLRCSPRSGDLSVYWYQQSLDQGLQFLIQYYNGEERAKGNILERFSAQQFPDLHSELNLSSLELGDSALYFCASSTEPGTKNIQYFGAGTRLSVL.